One and the same sample provided the 10 T cell receptor beta chains below, sequenced in a study of T-cell reconstitution after alpha-beta-depleted transplantation in children. The library targeted TCRbeta and was prepared with unique molecular identifiers. TCRdb redid the calling of the PCR reads with MiXCR, one entry per CDR3 protein. The sample carries roughly 400,000 distinct CDR3 sequences, around 46% recorded once. This sample comprised PBMCs, obtained before TCRalphabeta/CD19-depleted stem cell transplant. The source is a girl aged 2-10 years with aplastic anemia, due to receive a stem cell transplant.

The sample holds one count of this clonotype. The chain couples TRBV29-1 to TRBJ2-1; TRBD1 agrees at 9 bases. V shed 5 bases and J 3 bases; nucleotides not matched to a gene: 2. The CDR3 contains 13 residues. CDR1 and CDR2 (germline): SQVTM, ANQGSEA. The CDR3 nucleotides are TGCAGCGTTAGGGACAGGGACTACAATGAGCAGTTCTTC. It translates to CSVRDRDYNEQFF.

The chain links TRBV5-1 to TRBJ2-3; 9 bases align to TRBD1. With 3 bases clipped from V and 6 bases from J, the junction kept 2 bases outside the gene matches. The CDR3 is 13 amino acids. Germline V CDR1 and CDR2: SGHRS, YFSETQ. CDR3 bases: TGCGCCAGCAGCTGGACAGGGGAGGATACGCAGTATTTT. Translation: CASSWTGEDTQYF.

This chain connects TRBV10-3 to TRBJ2-3; weak D call: TRBD1 (5 bases). Trimming cost V 8 bases and J 1 base, with 10 bases left between them. The length of the CDR3 is 13 residues. The germline V gene has CDR1 ENHRY and CDR2 SYGVKD. The CDR3 loop reads CAIGAARTDTQYF. The CDR3 region has the DNA TGTGCCATCGGGGCGGCCCGCACAGATACGCAGTATTTT.

The CDR3 loop reads CASSLAGRQVPYEQYF. The CDR3 region has the DNA TGTGCCAGCAGCTTAGCGGGTCGACAGGTACCCTACGAGCAGTACTTC. The chain uses TRBV7-2 and TRBJ2-7, with a possible D match to TRBD1 (6 bases). The V and J ends lost 0 bases and 2 bases respectively, with 14 bases between them. Germline V CDR1 and CDR2: SGHTA, FQGNSA. The CDR3 contains 16 residues.

V gene TRBV6-1 combines with J gene TRBJ2-7; D remains unclear. The germline V gene has CDR1 MNHNS and CDR2 SASEGT. The CDR3 runs to 15 residues. V gave up 1 base and J gave up 2 bases, with 12 bases separating them. The CDR3 nucleotides read TGTGCCAGCAGTGAAGACTGGGCACCTACCTACGAGCAGTACTTC. Protein product: CASSEDWAPTYEQYF.

This sequence joins TRBV27 and TRBJ2-2; D might be TRBD1 (6 bases). CDR1 and CDR2 (germline): MNHEY, SMNVEV (reference sequence). This CDR3 region has 16 residues. V gave up 6 bases and J gave up 6 bases, with 20 bases separating them. The CDR3 sequence: CASSRLFTGNPGELFF. In nucleotides, the CDR3 is TGTGCCAGCAGCAGACTATTTACAGGGAATCCCGGGGAGCTGTTTTTT.

This clonotype was picked up one time. J is TRBJ2-3 and V is TRBV10-3; D gene ambiguous. The V gene's germline CDR1 is ENHRY and CDR2 SYGVKD. This CDR3 contains 13 residues. V dropped 4 bases and J dropped 4 bases, with 9 bases sitting between them. CDR3 loop: CAISGPGPDTQYF. DNA for the CDR3: TGTGCCATCAGTGGGCCTGGGCCAGATACGCAGTATTTT.

The rearrangement joins TRBV2 to TRBJ2-7; the D is unclear. From germline, CDR1 is SNHLY and CDR2 FYNNEI. Trimming pared 4 bases from V and 5 bases from J, leaving 18 bases between. CDR3 size: 15 residues. The CDR3 loop reads CASSGRVGGIDEQYF. In DNA, the CDR3 is TGTGCCAGCAGTGGACGGGTGGGCGGTATAGACGAGCAGTACTTC. Supplemented by reference TRBV2 and TRBJ2-7, the full variable domain reads EPEVTQTPSHQVTQMGQEVILRCVPISNHLYFYWYRQILGQKVEFLVSFYNNEISEKSEIFDDQFSVERPDGSNFTLKIRSTKLEDSAMYFCASSGRVGGIDEQYFGPGTRLTVT.

In regard to this clonotype: The germline gene is not matched at one end of the junction; a read error may be the cause. The chain uses TRBV6-5 and TRBJ1-5; TRBD1 is a possible D gene (5 bases). Germline V gene lookup returns CDR1 MNHEY and CDR2 SVGAGI. The CDR3 runs to 15 residues. CDR3 sequence: CASTLGAVSNQSQHF. The DNA for the CDR3 is TGTGCCAGCACTTTAGGGGCAGTGAGCAATCAGTCCCAGCATTTT.

The chain combines TRBV20-1 with TRBJ2-5, with 7 bases aligning to TRBD1. Unmatched junction bases numbered 8, after V lost 0 bases and J lost 4 bases. Germline assignment: CDR1 DFQATT and CDR2 SNEGSKA (reference sequence). The CDR3 covers 15 residues. The CDR3 region is CSARDTGDRVETQYF. The CDR3, as DNA: TGCAGTGCTAGAGATACAGGGGATCGCGTAGAGACCCAGTACTTC.